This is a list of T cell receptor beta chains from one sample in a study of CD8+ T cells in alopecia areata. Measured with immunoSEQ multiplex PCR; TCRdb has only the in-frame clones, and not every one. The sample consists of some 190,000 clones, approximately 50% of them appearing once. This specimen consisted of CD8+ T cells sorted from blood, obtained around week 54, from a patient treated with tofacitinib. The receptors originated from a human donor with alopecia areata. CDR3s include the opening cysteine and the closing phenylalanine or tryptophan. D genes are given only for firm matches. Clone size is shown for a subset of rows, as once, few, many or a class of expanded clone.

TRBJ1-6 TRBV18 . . CASSTYRVPNNSPLHF TGTGCCAGCTCAACGTACAGGGTTCCCAATAATTCACCCCTCCACTTT
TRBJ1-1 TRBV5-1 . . CASSYRAMNTEAFF TGCGCCAGCAGCTATCGGGCCATGAACACTGAAGCTTTCTTT
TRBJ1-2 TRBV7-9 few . CASSAVQGGYGYTF TGTGCCAGCAGCGCGGTACAGGGAGGGTATGGCTACACCTTC
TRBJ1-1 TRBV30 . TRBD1 CAWSLSWAGGETEAFF TGTGCCTGGAGTCTCTCATGGGCAGGGGGAGAGACTGAAGCTTTCTTT
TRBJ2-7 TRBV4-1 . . CASSQDVRQVSLEQYF TGCGCCAGCAGCCAAGATGTGAGACAGGTCTCGTTAGAGCAGTACTTC
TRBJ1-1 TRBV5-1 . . CASSLFGQNSPNTEAFF TGCGCCAGCAGCTTGTTCGGGCAGAATTCTCCGAACACTGAAGCTTTCTTT
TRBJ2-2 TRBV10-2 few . CASSESGELFF TGCGCCAGCAGTGAGTCCGGGGAGCTGTTTTTT
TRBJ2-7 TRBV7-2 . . CASSLVRGEQYF TGTGCCAGCAGCTTAGTCAGGGGCGAGCAGTACTTC
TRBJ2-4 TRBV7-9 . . CASSSPGALAKNIQYF TGTGCCAGCAGCTCCCCAGGGGCCTTAGCCAAAAACATTCAGTACTTC
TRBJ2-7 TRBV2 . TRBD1 CASRPTGQGSYEQYF TGTGCCAGCAGGCCTACGGGACAGGGCTCCTACGAGCAGTACTTC
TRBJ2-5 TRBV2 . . CASSEAAMARSQYF TGTGCCAGCAGTGAAGCGGCCATGGCCCGGAGCCAGTACTTC
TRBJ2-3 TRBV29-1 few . CSDGDLDTQYF TGCAGTGATGGGGACTTGGATACGCAGTATTTT
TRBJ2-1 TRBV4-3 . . CASSQELGSHEQFF TGCGCCAGCAGCCAAGAGTTAGGTTCCCATGAGCAGTTCTTC
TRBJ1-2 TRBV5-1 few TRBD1 CASRLDRVDSYTF TGCGCCAGCAGATTGGACAGGGTGGATAGCTACACCTTC
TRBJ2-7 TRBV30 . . CAWSLSMGLGEQYF TGTGCCTGGAGTCTGTCTATGGGTCTGGGTGAGCAGTACTTC
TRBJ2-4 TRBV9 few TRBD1 CASSVVGVAGTGEENIQYF TGTGCCAGCAGCGTAGTAGGGGTGGCCGGGACAGGGGAGGAAAACATTCAGTACTTC
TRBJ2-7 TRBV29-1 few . CSVEEQIREDSYEQYF TGCAGCGTTGAAGAACAGATCAGGGAGGATTCCTACGAGCAGTACTTC
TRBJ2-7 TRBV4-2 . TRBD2 CASSQVHLAGPYEQYF TGTGCCAGCAGCCAAGTTCACCTAGCGGGACCCTACGAGCAGTACTTC
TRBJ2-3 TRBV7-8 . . CASSLDPTPTDTQYF TGTGCCAGCAGCTTAGACCCTACACCCACAGATACGCAGTATTTT
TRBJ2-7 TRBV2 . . CASRWAYEQYF TGTGCCAGCAGGTGGGCTTACGAGCAGTACTTC